These 8 T cell receptor beta chains were sequenced from one sample in a study of radiotherapy plus CTLA-4 blockade in lung cancer. Here immunoSEQ multiplex PCR was the method, and the copy in TCRdb shows in-frame clones only, minus some. Found here are about 59,000 clones, approximately 80% of them singletons; the top ten hold 6% to 7%. The sample in question was peripheral blood, obtained from a patient treated with radiotherapy plus ipilimumab. These receptors all come from a human donor with non-small cell lung cancer whose response to radiotherapy plus ipilimumab could not be evaluated.

J is TRBJ1-5 and V is TRBV7-2; the D is unclear. The germline V and J ends were trimmed by 8 bases and 2 bases, with 16 bases remaining between them. CDR1 SGHTA and CDR2 FQGNSA come from the germline V gene. This CDR3 spans 15 amino acids. Here the CDR3 reads CASATSGRGNQPQHF. CDR3 sequence (DNA): TGTGCCAGCGCAACCTCGGGGAGGGGCAATCAGCCCCAGCATTTT.

The chain carries TRBV9 and TRBJ2-1; possible D gene TRBD2, 7 bases. Per the germline V gene, CDR1 is SGDLS and CDR2 is YYNGEE. The CDR3 length is 17 residues. Trimming removed 3 bases from V and 2 bases from J, with 18 bases in between. As DNA, the CDR3 is TGTGCCAGCAGCGCACTAAGGACGGGGGGCCCCTACAATGAGCAGTTCTTC. Its protein product is CASSALRTGGPYNEQFF.

This clone was detected once. The V and J genes are TRBV27 and TRBJ1-1; TRBD1 might be the D (5 bases). The ends were cut back, 7 bases at V and 3 bases at J, with 12 bases in the middle. The CDR3 contains 13 residues. CDR1 is MNHEY and CDR2 is SMNVEV in the germline V gene (reference sequence). The CDR3 DNA reads as TGTGCCAGCAAGGCGGGGGGGTACACTGAAGCTTTCTTT. This encodes CASKAGGYTEAFF.

This chain joins TRBV28 and TRBJ2-7; no clear D gene. V was cut by 2 bases and J by 2 bases, with 10 bases left in between. The CDR3 covers 14 residues. From germline, CDR1 is MDHEN and CDR2 SYDVKM. The CDR3 region is CASSLARGAYEQYF. DNA of the CDR3: TGTGCCAGCAGTTTAGCCCGAGGAGCCTACGAGCAGTACTTC.

Notes on this clone: Distinct nucleotide sequences in the sample also encode this CDR3. The chain links TRBV25-1 to TRBJ2-2; D is unresolved. The CDR3 is made up of 14 amino acids. Trimming took 4 bases from V and 1 from J, leaving 7 bases between them. CDR1 MGHDK and CDR2 SYGVNS come from the germline V gene. The CDR3 reads CASSASRNTGELFF. The CDR3 DNA sequence: TGTGCCAGCAGTGCGTCTAGGAACACCGGGGAGCTGTTTTTT.

This clone was counted between two and nine times. The chain employs TRBV7-9 and TRBJ2-7; 10 bases are shared with TRBD1. The germline V gene has CDR1 SEHNR and CDR2 FQNEAQ (reference sequence). CDR3 size: 16 residues. V dropped 1 base and J dropped 6; count of bases not matched to a gene: 9. The CDR3 spells CASSLVLGTGVSEQYF. The CDR3 coding sequence is TGTGCCAGCAGCTTAGTACTGGGGACAGGGGTTTCCGAGCAGTACTTC. Full variable domain (rest looked up from reference TRBV7-9 and TRBJ2-7): DTGVSQNPRHKITKRGQNVTFRCDPISEHNRLYWYRQTLGQGPEFLTYFQNEAQLEKSRLLSDRFSAERPKGSFSTLEIQRTEQGDSAMYLCASSLVLGTGVSEQYFGPGTRLTVT.

V usage is TRBV9 and J usage is TRBJ2-2; 9 nucleotides match TRBD2. The CDR3 contains 16 residues. The germline V gene has CDR1 SGDLS and CDR2 YYNGEE. V was pared by 1 base and J by 6 bases, with 7 bases of the junction left unmatched. Here the CDR3 reads CASSVTSGLYAGELFF. For the CDR3, the DNA is TGTGCCAGCAGCGTAACTAGCGGGTTATACGCCGGGGAGCTGTTTTTT.

The chain combines TRBV28 with TRBJ2-3, with D maybe TRBD2 (5 bases). Germline CDR1 MDHEN, CDR2 SYDVKM. The germline V and J ends were trimmed by 6 bases and 3 bases, with 19 bases remaining between them. The CDR3 totals 16 residues. As DNA, the CDR3 is TGTGCCAGCAGAAGACTATGGACGAAACAGACAGATACGCAGTATTTT. Translated: CASRRLWTKQTDTQYF.